Included here is one TCR beta chain sequence, with context. Its antigen is unidentified. The sample carries other DNA sequences with the same CDR3. The CDR3 spans 19 residues. The germline V and J ends were trimmed by 5 bases and 0 bases, with 23 bases remaining between them. Germline-derived CDR1 and CDR2 are LNHDA and SQIVND (reference sequence). This sample stems from a study of T cells in localized non-small cell lung cancer. Whole-study findings and limits: Investigators sequenced only a single tumor region, leaving heterogeneity possible. Longer overall survival was linked to higher blood T cell density. Adjacent lung exhibited a median of 57 among the 100 most abundant tumor clones. Uninvolved adjacent lung had higher T cell clonality than tumor and all other tissues.

Method: immunoSEQ multiplex PCR; TCRdb's copy keeps in-frame clones and lacks some. The table has about 15,000 clones, more than 80% seen once; the top ten hold approximately 24%. The receptor was derived from a female donor of 60 years or more with stage I squamous cell lung carcinoma. The V gene is TRBV19, the J gene TRBJ1-5; D unresolved. The sample in question was peripheral blood, obtained before any cancer treatment. CDR3 DNA sequence: TGTGCCAGTAGTCGAACGCGGGCGGCCTATTCTTATAGCAATCAGCCCCAGCATTTT. Its translation is CASSRTRAAYSYSNQPQHF.